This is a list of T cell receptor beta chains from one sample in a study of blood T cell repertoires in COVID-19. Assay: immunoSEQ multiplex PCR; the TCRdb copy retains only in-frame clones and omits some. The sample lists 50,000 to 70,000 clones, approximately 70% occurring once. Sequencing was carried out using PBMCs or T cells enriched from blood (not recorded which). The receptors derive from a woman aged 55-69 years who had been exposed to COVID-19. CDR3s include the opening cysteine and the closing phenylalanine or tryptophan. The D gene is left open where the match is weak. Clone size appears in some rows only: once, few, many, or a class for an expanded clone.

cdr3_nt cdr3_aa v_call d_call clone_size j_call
TGCGCCAGCAGCCCCCTCCTCAACACTGAAGCTTTCTTT CASSPLLNTEAFF TRBV5-1 . . TRBJ1-1
TGTGCCAGCAGCCCACGACAGGGCGGAAACACCATATATTTT CASSPRQGGNTIYF TRBV3-1/TRBV3-2 TRBD1 . TRBJ1-3
TGTGCCAGCAGTGAAGTGAGAAGAGATCAGCCCCAGCATTTT CASSEVRRDQPQHF TRBV6-1 . . TRBJ1-5
TGTGCCAGCAGTCGGAGGGGCTACGAGCAGTACTTC CASSRRGYEQYF TRBV6-5 . once TRBJ2-7
TGTGCCAGCAGCGTAGGTTCCAGCACTGAAGCTTTCTTT CASSVGSSTEAFF TRBV9 . . TRBJ1-1
TGTGCCAGCTCCACGAAGCGGGACACCCATGGCTACACCTTC CASSTKRDTHGYTF TRBV18 . . TRBJ1-2
TGTGCCTGGAGTAGCCCCGGGAATCAGCCCCAGCATTTT CAWSSPGNQPQHF TRBV30 . . TRBJ1-5
TGTGCCAGCAGCGTATTCCACCTCGGCGGGGGCTACACCTTC CASSVFHLGGGYTF TRBV9 . many TRBJ1-2
TGTGCCAGCAGTTGGGACAGGGCGAACACTGAAGCTTTCTTT CASSWDRANTEAFF TRBV6-6 TRBD1 . TRBJ1-1
TGTGCCAGCAGTTTATTAGCGGGAGGCTCCTACGAGCAGTACTTC CASSLLAGGSYEQYF TRBV28 TRBD2 . TRBJ2-7
TGTGCCAGTAACCGACAGGGGAATTCACCCCTCCACTTT CASNRQGNSPLHF TRBV19 TRBD1 . TRBJ1-6
TGTGCCAGCAGCTTCGACTCGGAGACCCAGTACTTC CASSFDSETQYF TRBV7-9 . . TRBJ2-5
TGTGCCAGCAGTTATGACAGTGACACTGAAGCTTTCTTT CASSYDSDTEAFF TRBV6-1 . . TRBJ1-1
TGTGCCAGCAGCCTTGGGACTAAGCTCTACGAGCAGTACTTC CASSLGTKLYEQYF TRBV3-1/TRBV3-2 TRBD2 . TRBJ2-7
TGTGCCAGCAGCAAAGAGTCTAGCGGGAGGGCGTCCTACAATGAGCAGTTCTTC CASSKESSGRASYNEQFF TRBV21-1 . once TRBJ2-1
TGCAGTGCTAGTGCAGGGAAGTACGAGCAGTACTTC CSASAGKYEQYF TRBV20-1 . . TRBJ2-7
TGTGCCAGCAAAGAACAGGCAGGCCGGACCGGGGAGCTGTTTTTT CASKEQAGRTGELFF TRBV2 . . TRBJ2-2
TGCGCCAGCAGTCCCGGGACAGTCAATCAGCCCCAGCATTTT CASSPGTVNQPQHF TRBV5-1 TRBD1 . TRBJ1-5
TGTGCCATCAGAAGTACGGGACAGGAGGCGAACACCGGGGAGCTGTTTTTT CAIRSTGQEANTGELFF TRBV10-3 TRBD1 few TRBJ2-2
TGTGCCAGCACAGACAGGGTTGATCAGCCCCAGCATTTT CASTDRVDQPQHF TRBV2 TRBD1 few TRBJ1-5
TGCGCCAGCAGCCAAGGGACTAGCTATGAGCAGTTCTTC CASSQGTSYEQFF TRBV4-3 TRBD2 . TRBJ2-1
TGTGCCAGCAGCCAATTGGGTAGCGGATACGAGCAGTACTTC CASSQLGSGYEQYF TRBV14 . . TRBJ2-7
TGTGCCATCCGGGGTGGGAACAATCAGCCCCAGCATTTT CAIRGGNNQPQHF TRBV28 . . TRBJ1-5
TGTGCCAGCTCACCCCAGGCGACTAGCGGCACAGATACGCAGTATTTT CASSPQATSGTDTQYF TRBV18 TRBD2 many TRBJ2-3
TGTGCCTGGAGTGTGAGTTACAATGAGCAGTTCTTC CAWSVSYNEQFF TRBV30 . . TRBJ2-1
TGTGCCAGCAGCCGGCGGGCGGACACCGGGGAGCTGTTTTTT CASSRRADTGELFF TRBV5-4 . . TRBJ2-2
TGTGCCAGCAGCGTATCCCCGGCGGGGGGCTACACCTTC CASSVSPAGGYTF TRBV7-2 . . TRBJ1-2
TGTGCCAGCAGTGAAGTGCTAGCGGGAGCCTACGAGCAGTACTTC CASSEVLAGAYEQYF TRBV6-1 TRBD2 . TRBJ2-7
TGTGCCAGCAAGACTAGCGGGATCGGTGAGCAGTTCTTC CASKTSGIGEQFF TRBV12-3/TRBV12-4 TRBD2 . TRBJ2-1
TGCAGCGTCTCGACAGGGGACACTGAAGCTTTCTTT CSVSTGDTEAFF TRBV29-1 TRBD1 . TRBJ1-1
TGTGCCAGTAGTATAACACAAGATAATTCACCCCTCCACTTT CASSITQDNSPLHF TRBV19 . . TRBJ1-6
TGTGCCTGGAGTGTGGGGGACAGGAGAGGCACAGATACGCAGTATTTT CAWSVGDRRGTDTQYF TRBV30 TRBD1 . TRBJ2-3
TGTGCCAGCAGCTCCCTCAATACAGGCGTGAATGAAAAACTGTTTTTT CASSSLNTGVNEKLFF TRBV5-6 . . TRBJ1-4
TGTGCCAGCAGCCCCCGGGGGGGGGATAACTATGGCTACACCTTC CASSPRGGDNYGYTF TRBV6-5 . once TRBJ1-2
TGTGCCAGCAGCCAAGATTTACGGTCGAACACTGAAGCTTTCTTT CASSQDLRSNTEAFF TRBV3-1/TRBV3-2 . . TRBJ1-1
TGTGCCAGCAGTCCGAGCGGACAGTCCCAAGAGACCCAGTACTTC CASSPSGQSQETQYF TRBV6-5 . . TRBJ2-5
TGTGCCACCAGTGAAGCGACAGGGGGCCACGAGCAGTACTTC CATSEATGGHEQYF TRBV24-1 TRBD1 . TRBJ2-7
TGTGCCAGCGGGACAGGGAAAGATAGTTCACCCCTCCACTTT CASGTGKDSSPLHF TRBV6-5 TRBD1 . TRBJ1-6
TGTGCCAGCAGTTCAGCGTTCAATGAGCAGTTCTTC CASSSAFNEQFF TRBV27 . . TRBJ2-1
TGTGCCAGCAGTTCGGAACCGGGACTCCAGCAGTATTTT CASSSEPGLQQYF TRBV28 . . TRBJ2-3
TGTGCCAGCAGCGCCCGCGGGACAGGGTACCACGAGCAGTACTTC CASSARGTGYHEQYF TRBV13 TRBD1 once TRBJ2-7
TGTGCCAGCAGTTTGACAGGGCCTGGGGCCAACGTCCTGACTTTC CASSLTGPGANVLTF TRBV28 TRBD1 . TRBJ2-6
TGTGCCAGCAGTGAGGGGACACAGGGTAATCAGCCCCAGCATTTT CASSEGTQGNQPQHF TRBV6-1 . . TRBJ1-5
TGTGCCTGTTCCGGGCTCACGGGGTCTGGGGCCAACGTCCTGACTTTC CACSGLTGSGANVLTF TRBV19 . . TRBJ2-6
TGTGCCAGCAGTCCCGCGGGACTGGGGCACGAGACCCAGTACTTC CASSPAGLGHETQYF TRBV28 . once TRBJ2-5
TGCAGTGCTAGCCCCGGGGAGACCCAGTACTTC CSASPGETQYF TRBV20-1 . . TRBJ2-5
TGTGCCTGCGGGAGACAGGGGGTAGGAGAGACCCAGTACTTC CACGRQGVGETQYF TRBV5-4 TRBD1 . TRBJ2-5
TGCAGCGTTGAAGTCGGCAGGGAGGACTATGGCTACACCTTC CSVEVGREDYGYTF TRBV29-1 . . TRBJ1-2
TGTGCCAGCACCCGGGACAGGATCTACAATGAGCAGTTCTTC CASTRDRIYNEQFF TRBV7-2 TRBD1 . TRBJ2-1
TGCGCCAGCAGCCCGAGATCGACAGGGAACACCGGGGAGCTGTTTTTT CASSPRSTGNTGELFF TRBV5-1 . . TRBJ2-2